This T cell receptor beta chain originates from a study of early T cells in non-severe SARS-CoV-2 infection. The protocol attached unique molecular identifiers to individual cDNA molecules. TCRdb processed the 5' RACE reads anew with MiXCR; each CDR3 protein has one entry. Of over 90,000 distinct CDR3 sequences listed, approximately 12% are singletons. There are many counts of this clonotype. V lost 1 base and J 4 bases, leaving 7 bases between the germline ends. The germline CDR1 and CDR2 sequences are MNHNS and SASEGT. The CDR3 spans 13 residues. The specimen comprised whole blood, sampled at baseline. This receptor was taken from an adult who was a healthcare worker with PCR-confirmed SARS-CoV-2 infection or an uninfected control (not recorded which). The V call is TRBV6-1, the J call TRBJ1-2; tentative D call: TRBD1 (5 bases). CDR3 sequence (DNA): TGTGCCAGCAGTGAAGGGGGGTTCTATGGCTACACCTTC. Its protein is CASSEGGFYGYTF.